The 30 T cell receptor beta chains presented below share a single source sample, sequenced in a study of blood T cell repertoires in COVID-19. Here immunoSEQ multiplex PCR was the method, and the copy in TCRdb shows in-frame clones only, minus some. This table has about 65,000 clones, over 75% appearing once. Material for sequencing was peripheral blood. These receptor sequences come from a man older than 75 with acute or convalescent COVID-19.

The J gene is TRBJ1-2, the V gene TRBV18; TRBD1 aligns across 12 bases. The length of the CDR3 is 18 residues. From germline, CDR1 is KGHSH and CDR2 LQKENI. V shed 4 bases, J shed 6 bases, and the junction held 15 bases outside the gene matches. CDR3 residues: CASSLLTRDRGRRNGYTF. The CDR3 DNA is TGTGCCAGCTCACTACTGACCCGGGACAGGGGGCGGAGGAATGGCTACACCTTC.

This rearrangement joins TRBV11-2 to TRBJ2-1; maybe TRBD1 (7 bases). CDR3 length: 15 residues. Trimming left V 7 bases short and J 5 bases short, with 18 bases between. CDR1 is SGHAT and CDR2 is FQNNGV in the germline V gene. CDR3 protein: CASTAGGPLNNEQFF. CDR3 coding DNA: TGTGCCAGCACCGCAGGGGGGCCTCTTAACAATGAGCAGTTCTTC.

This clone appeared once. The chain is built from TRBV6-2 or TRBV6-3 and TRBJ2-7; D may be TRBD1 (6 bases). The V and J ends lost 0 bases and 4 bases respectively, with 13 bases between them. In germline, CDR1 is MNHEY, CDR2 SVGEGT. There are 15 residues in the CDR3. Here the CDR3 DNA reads TGTGCCAGCAGTTACTCTGGGGGCGCGAGATACGAGCAGTACTTC. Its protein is CASSYSGGARYEQYF.

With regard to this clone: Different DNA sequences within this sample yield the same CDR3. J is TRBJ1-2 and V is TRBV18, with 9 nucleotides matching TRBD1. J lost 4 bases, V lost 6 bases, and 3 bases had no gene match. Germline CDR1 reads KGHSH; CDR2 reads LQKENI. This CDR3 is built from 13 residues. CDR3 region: CASSPDRGYGYTF. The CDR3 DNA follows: TGTGCCAGCTCTCCGGACAGGGGCTATGGCTACACCTTC.

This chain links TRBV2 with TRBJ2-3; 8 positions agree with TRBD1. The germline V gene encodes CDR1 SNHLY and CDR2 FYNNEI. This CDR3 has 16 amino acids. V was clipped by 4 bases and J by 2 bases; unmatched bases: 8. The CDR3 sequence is CASSAGRGRPTDTQYF. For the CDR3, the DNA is TGTGCCAGCAGTGCGGGCAGGGGGCGGCCCACAGATACGCAGTATTTT.

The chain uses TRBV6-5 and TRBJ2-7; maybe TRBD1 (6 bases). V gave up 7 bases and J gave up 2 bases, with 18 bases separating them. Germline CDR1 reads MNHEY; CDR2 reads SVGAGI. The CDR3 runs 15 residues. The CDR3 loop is CASKIYPGATYEQYF. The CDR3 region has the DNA TGTGCCAGCAAAATATACCCAGGGGCGACCTACGAGCAGTACTTC.

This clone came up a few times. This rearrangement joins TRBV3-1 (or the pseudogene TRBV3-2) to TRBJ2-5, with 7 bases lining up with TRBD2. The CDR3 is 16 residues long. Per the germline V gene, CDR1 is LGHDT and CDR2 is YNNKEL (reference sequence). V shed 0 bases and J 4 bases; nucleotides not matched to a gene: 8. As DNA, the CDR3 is TGTGCCAGCAGCCAAGAAAAGGGGCTAGCGGTAGAGACCCAGTACTTC. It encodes CASSQEKGLAVETQYF.

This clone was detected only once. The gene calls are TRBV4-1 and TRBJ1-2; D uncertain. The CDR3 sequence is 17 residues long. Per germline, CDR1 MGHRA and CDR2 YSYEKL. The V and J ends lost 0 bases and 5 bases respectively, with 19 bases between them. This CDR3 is CASSQEKSGRTNYGYTF. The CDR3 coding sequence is TGCGCCAGCAGCCAAGAAAAATCAGGTCGAACCAATTATGGCTACACCTTC.

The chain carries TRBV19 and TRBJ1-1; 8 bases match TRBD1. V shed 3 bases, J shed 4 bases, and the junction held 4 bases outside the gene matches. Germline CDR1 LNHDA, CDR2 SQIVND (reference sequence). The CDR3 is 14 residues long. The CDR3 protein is CASSMRTGSTEAFF. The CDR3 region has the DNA TGTGCCAGTAGTATGAGGACAGGGAGCACTGAAGCTTTCTTT.

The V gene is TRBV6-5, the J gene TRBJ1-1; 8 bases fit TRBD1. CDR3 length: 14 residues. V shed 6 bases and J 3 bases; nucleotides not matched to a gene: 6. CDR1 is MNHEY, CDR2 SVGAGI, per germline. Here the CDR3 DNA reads TGTGCCAGCAGAAGACAGGGGCTGGACACTGAAGCTTTCTTT. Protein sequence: CASRRQGLDTEAFF.

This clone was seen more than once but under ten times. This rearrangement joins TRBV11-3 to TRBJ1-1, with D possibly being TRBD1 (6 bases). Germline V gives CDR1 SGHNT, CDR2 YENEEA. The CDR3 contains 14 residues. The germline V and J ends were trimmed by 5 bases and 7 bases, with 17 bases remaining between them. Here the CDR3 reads CASSPQNAQGEAFF. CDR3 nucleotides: TGTGCCAGCAGCCCCCAAAACGCACAGGGTGAAGCTTTCTTT.

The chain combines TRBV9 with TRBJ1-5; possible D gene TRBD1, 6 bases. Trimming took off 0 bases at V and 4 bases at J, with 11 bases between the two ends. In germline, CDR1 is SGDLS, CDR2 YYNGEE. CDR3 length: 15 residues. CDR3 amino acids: CASSVGPGTNQPQHF. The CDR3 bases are TGTGCCAGCAGCGTAGGGCCAGGGACAAATCAGCCCCAGCATTTT. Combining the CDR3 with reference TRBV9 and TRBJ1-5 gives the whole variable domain DSGVTQTPKHLITATGQRVTLRCSPRSGDLSVYWYQQSLDQGLQFLIQYYNGEERAKGNILERFSAQQFPDLHSELNLSSLELGDSALYFCASSVGPGTNQPQHFGDGTRLSIL.

CDR3 sequence (DNA): TGCGCCAGCAGCTTGGCCGGCAGGGAAAACATTCAGTACTTC. It is translated as CASSLAGRENIQYF. The rearrangement links TRBV5-1 to TRBJ2-4; the D gene is possibly TRBD1 (5 bases). The CDR3 runs to 14 residues. Per germline, CDR1 SGHRS and CDR2 YFSETQ. V was pared by 0 bases and J by 5 bases, with 9 bases between.

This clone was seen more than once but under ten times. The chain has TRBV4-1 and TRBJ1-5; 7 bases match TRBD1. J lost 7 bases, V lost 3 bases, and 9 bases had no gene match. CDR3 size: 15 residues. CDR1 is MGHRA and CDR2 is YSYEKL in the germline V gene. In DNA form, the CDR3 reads TGCGCCAGCAGCCATCAAAACAGGGGTGACCAGCCCCAGCATTTT. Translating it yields CASSHQNRGDQPQHF.

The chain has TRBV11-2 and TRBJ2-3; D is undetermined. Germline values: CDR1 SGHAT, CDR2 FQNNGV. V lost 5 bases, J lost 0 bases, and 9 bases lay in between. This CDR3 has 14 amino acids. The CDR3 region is CASSDNPSTDTQYF. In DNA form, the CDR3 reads TGTGCCAGCAGCGACAATCCTAGCACAGATACGCAGTATTTT.

The CDR3: CASSYRGSYNSPLHF. The CDR3 nucleotides are TGTGCCAGCAGCTACAGGGGGTCCTATAATTCACCCCTCCACTTT. The V call is TRBV7-6, the J call TRBJ1-6, with TRBD1 matching over 8 bases. The CDR3 consists of 15 residues. Germline V gene sequence: CDR1 SGHVS, CDR2 FNYEAQ. V shed 4 bases, J shed 1 base, and the junction held 0 bases outside the gene matches.

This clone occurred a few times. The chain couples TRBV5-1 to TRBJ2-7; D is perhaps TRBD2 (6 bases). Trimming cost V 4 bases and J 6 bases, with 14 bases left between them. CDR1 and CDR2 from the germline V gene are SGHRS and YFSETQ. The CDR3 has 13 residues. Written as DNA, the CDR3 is TGCGCCAGCAGCCCGGGGGTAGTCGGCGAGCAGTACTTC. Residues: CASSPGVVGEQYF.

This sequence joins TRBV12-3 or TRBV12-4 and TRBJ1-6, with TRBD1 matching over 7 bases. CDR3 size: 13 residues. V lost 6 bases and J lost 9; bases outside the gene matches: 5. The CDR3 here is CASRSTGSSPLHF. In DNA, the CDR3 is TGTGCCAGCAGATCGACAGGGTCTTCACCCCTCCACTTT.

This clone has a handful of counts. CDR3 in amino acids: CSVETTDEAFF. The CDR3 DNA reads TGCAGCGTTGAAACGACAGATGAAGCTTTCTTT. V is TRBV29-1 and J is TRBJ1-1, with D perhaps matching TRBD1 (5 bases). Trimming took off 2 bases at V and 7 bases at J, with 8 bases between the two ends. The CDR3 spans 11 residues. Per germline, CDR1 SQVTM and CDR2 ANQGSEA.

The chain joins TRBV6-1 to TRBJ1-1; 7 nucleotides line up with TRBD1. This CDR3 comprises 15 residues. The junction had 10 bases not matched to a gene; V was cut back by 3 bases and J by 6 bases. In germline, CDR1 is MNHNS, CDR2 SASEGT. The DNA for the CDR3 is TGTGCCAGCAGTGATTTTGAGGGGGCGACGGCTGAAGCTTTCTTT. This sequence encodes CASSDFEGATAEAFF.

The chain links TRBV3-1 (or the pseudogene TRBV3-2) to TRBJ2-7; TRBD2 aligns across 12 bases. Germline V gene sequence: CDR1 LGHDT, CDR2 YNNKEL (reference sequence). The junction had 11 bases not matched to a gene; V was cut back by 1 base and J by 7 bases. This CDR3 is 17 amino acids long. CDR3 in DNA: TGTGCCAGCAGCCAAGGACTAGCGGGGGCCTCTGTAAAGGAGCAGTACTTC. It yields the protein CASSQGLAGASVKEQYF.

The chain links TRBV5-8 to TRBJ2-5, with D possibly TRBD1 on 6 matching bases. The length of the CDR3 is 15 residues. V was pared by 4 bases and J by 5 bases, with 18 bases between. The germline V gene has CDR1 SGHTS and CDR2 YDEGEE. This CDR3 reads CASSGGEGVGETQYF. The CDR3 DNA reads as TGTGCCAGCAGCGGGGGCGAGGGCGTAGGGGAGACCCAGTACTTC.

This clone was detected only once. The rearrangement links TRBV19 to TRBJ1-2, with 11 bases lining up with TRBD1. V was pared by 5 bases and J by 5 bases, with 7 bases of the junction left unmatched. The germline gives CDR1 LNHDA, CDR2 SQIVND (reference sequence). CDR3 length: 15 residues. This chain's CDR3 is CASSLKGQGEYGYTF. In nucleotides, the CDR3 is TGTGCCAGTAGTTTAAAGGGACAGGGGGAGTATGGCTACACCTTC.

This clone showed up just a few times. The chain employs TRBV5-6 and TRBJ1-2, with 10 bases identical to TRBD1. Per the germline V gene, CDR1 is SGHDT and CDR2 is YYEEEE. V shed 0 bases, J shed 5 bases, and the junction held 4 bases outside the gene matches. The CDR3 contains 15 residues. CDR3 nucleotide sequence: TGTGCCAGCAGCTTGGGGACAGGGGGTCCGTATGGCTACACCTTC. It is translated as CASSLGTGGPYGYTF.

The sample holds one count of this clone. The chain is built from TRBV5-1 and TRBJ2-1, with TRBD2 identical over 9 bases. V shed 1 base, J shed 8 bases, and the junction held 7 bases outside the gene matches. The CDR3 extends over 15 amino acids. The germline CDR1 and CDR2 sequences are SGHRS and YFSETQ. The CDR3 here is CASSLTSGRADEQFF. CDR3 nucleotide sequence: TGCGCCAGCAGCTTGACTAGCGGGCGAGCGGATGAGCAGTTCTTC.

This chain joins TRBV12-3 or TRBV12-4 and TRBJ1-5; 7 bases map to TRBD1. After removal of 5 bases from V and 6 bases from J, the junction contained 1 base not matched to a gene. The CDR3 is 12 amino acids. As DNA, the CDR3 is TGTGCCAGCAGTCACAGGGGTCAGCCCCAGCATTTT. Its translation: CASSHRGQPQHF.

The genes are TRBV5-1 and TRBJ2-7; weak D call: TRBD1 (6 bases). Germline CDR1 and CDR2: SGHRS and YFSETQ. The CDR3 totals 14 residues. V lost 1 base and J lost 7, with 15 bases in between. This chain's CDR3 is CASSLNRVGEEQYF. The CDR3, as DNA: TGCGCCAGCAGCTTGAACAGGGTAGGCGAGGAGCAGTACTTC.

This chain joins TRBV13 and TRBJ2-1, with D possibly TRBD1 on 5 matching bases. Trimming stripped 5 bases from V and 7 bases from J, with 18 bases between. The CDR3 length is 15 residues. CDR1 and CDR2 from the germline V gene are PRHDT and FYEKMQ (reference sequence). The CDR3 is CASSPQGRPMNEQFF. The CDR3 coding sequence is TGTGCCAGCAGCCCTCAGGGTAGGCCTATGAATGAGCAGTTCTTC.

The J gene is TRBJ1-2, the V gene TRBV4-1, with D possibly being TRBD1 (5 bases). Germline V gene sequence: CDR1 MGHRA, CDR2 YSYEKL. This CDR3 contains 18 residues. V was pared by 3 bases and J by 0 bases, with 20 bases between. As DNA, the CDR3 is TGCGCCAGCAGCCACACCATTAGACAGCGACACACTAACTATGGCTACACCTTC. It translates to CASSHTIRQRHTNYGYTF.

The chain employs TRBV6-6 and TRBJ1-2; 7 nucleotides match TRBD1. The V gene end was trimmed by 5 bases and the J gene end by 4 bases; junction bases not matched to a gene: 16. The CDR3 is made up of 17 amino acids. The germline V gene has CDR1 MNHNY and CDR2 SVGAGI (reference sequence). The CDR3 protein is CASSQNALGTEAYGYTF. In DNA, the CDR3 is TGTGCCAGCAGTCAAAATGCACTCGGGACAGAGGCCTATGGCTACACCTTC.